This T cell receptor beta chain was identified in a study of blood T cell repertoires in COVID-19. Generated by immunoSEQ multiplex PCR, the TCRdb table keeps only in-frame clones and is missing some. The sample includes fewer than 250,000 clones, roughly 83% of them seen just once. The receptor's source is a woman older than 75 with COVID-19, enrolled during active disease. Sequencing was done on a sample of peripheral blood.

CDR3 sequence reads: CASSLGTGEAFF. CDR3 nucleotides: TGTGCCAGCAGCTTAGGGACAGGGGAAGCTTTCTTT. V is TRBV7-2 and J is TRBJ1-1, with TRBD1 matching over 8 bases. Looked up from germline, CDR1 is SGHTA and CDR2 is FQGNSA. With V trimmed by 1 base and J by 8 bases, 0 bases remained unmatched. This CDR3 has 12 residues.